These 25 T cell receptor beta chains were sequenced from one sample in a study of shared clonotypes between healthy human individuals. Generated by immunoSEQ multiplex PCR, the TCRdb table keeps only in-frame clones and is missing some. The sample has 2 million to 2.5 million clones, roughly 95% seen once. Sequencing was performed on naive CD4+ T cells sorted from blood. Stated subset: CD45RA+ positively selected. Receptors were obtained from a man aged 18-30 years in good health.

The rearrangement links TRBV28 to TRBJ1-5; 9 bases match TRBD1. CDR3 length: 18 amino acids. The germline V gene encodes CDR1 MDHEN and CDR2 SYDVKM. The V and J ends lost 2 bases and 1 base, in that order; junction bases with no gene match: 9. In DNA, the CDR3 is TGTGCCAGCAGTTTACGGAGACAGGGGGTTATAAGCAATCAGCCCCAGCATTTT. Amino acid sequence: CASSLRRQGVISNQPQHF.

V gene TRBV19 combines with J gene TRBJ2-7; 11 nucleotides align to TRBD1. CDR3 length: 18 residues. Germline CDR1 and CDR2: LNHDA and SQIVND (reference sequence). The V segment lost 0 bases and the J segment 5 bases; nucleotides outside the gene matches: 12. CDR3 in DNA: TGTGCCAGTAGTATAGAAGGCGGACAGGGGGCGCAGTTGGACGAGCAGTACTTC. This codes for CASSIEGGQGAQLDEQYF. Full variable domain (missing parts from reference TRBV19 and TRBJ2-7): DGGITQSPKYLFRKEGQNVTLSCEQNLNHDAMYWYRQDPGQGLRLIYYSQIVNDFQKGDIAEGYSVSREKKESFPLTVTSAQKNPTAFYLCASSIEGGQGAQLDEQYFGPGTRLTVT.

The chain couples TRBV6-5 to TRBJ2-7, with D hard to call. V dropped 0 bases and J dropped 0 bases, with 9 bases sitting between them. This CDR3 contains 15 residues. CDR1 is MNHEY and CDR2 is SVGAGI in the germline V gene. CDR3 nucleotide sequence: TGTGCCAGCAGTTACTCGATAACAGACTCCTACGAGCAGTACTTC. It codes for CASSYSITDSYEQYF.

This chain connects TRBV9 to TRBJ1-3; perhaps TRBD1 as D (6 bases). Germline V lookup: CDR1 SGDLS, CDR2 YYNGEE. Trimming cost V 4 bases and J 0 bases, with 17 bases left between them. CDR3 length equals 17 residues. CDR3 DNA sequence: TGTGCCAGCAGCCCGACAGACAGGCCATACTCTGGAAACACCATATATTTT. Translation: CASSPTDRPYSGNTIYF. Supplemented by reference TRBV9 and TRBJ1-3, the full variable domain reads DSGVTQTPKHLITATGQRVTLRCSPRSGDLSVYWYQQSLDQGLQFLIQYYNGEERAKGNILERFSAQQFPDLHSELNLSSLELGDSALYFCASSPTDRPYSGNTIYFGEGSWLTVV.

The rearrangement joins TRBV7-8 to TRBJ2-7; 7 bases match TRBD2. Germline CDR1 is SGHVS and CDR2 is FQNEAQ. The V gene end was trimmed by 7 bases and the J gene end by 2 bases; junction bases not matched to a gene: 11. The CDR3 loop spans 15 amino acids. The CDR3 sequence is CASTTRGGPAYEQYF. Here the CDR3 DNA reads TGTGCCAGCACCACTAGGGGAGGGCCGGCCTACGAGCAGTACTTC.

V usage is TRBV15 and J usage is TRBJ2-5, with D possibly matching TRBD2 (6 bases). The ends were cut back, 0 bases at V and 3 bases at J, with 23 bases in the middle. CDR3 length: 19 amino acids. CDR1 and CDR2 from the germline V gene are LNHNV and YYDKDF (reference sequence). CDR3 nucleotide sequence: TGTGCCACCAGCAGAGATTCGGGTACGGGGGAGGTTAAGAAAGAGACCCAGTACTTC. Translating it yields CATSRDSGTGEVKKETQYF.

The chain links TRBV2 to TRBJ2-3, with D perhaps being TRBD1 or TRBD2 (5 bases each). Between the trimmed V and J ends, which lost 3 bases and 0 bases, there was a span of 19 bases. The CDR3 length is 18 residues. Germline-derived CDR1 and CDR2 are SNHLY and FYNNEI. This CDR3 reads CASSDLEAWGISTDTQYF. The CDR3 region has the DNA TGTGCCAGCAGTGACCTAGAAGCGTGGGGGATTAGCACAGATACGCAGTATTTT.

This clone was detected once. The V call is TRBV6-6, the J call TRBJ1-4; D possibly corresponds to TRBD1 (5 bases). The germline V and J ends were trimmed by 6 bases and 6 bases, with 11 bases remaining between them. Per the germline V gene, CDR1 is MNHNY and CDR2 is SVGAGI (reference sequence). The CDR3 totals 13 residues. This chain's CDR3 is CASSAGSYEKLFF. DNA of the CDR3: TGTGCCAGCAGCGCAGGGAGTTATGAAAAACTGTTTTTT.

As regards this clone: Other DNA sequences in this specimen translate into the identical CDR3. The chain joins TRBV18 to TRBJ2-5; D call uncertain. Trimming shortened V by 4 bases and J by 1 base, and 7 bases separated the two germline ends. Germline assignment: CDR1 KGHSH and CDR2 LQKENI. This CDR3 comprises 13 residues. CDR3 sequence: CASSLGPQETQYF. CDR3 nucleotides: TGTGCCAGCTCACTTGGTCCCCAAGAGACCCAGTACTTC.

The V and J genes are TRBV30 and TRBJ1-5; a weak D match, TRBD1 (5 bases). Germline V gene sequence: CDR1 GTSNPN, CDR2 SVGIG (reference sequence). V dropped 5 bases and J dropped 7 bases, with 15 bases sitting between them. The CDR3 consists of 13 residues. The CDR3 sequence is CAWASDSRQPQHF. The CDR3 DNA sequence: TGTGCCTGGGCCTCCGACAGTCGCCAGCCCCAGCATTTT.

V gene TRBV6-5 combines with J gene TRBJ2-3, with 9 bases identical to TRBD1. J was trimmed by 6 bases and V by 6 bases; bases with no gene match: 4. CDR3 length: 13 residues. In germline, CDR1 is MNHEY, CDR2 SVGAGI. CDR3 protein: CASRQGAGDTQYF. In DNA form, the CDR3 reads TGTGCCAGCAGACAGGGGGCAGGGGATACGCAGTATTTT.

Here the CDR3 DNA reads TGCGCCAGCAGCCAAGATTTAATGGCTAGCGGGAGCACAGATACGCAGTATTTT. As protein: CASSQDLMASGSTDTQYF. The rearrangement uses TRBV4-1 and TRBJ2-3, with 8 bases that match TRBD2. Germline V lookup: CDR1 MGHRA, CDR2 YSYEKL. J gave up 0 bases and V 0 bases, and 8 bases lay outside the gene matches. The CDR3 consists of 18 residues.

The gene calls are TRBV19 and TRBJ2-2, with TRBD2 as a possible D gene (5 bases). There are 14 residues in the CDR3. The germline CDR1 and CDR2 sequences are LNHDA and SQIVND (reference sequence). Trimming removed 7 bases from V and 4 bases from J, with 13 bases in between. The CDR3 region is CASMTAGRTGELFF. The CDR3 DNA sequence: TGTGCCAGTATGACGGCGGGCCGCACCGGGGAGCTGTTTTTT.

The CDR3 DNA reads as TGTGCCAGCAGTGAATCCCCGGGAGATACGCAGTATTTT. As protein: CASSESPGDTQYF. The V gene is TRBV2, the J gene TRBJ2-3; D is unresolved. The CDR3 covers 13 residues. V lost 2 bases to trimming and J lost 5 bases, with 8 bases between them. Germline V gene lookup returns CDR1 SNHLY and CDR2 FYNNEI.

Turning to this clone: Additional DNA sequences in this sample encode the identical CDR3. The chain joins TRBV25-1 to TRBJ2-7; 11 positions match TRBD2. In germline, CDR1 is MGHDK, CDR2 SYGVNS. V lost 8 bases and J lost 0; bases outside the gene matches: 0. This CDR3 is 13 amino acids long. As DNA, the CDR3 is TGTGCCAGCGGACTAGCGGGCTCCTACGAGCAGTACTTC. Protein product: CASGLAGSYEQYF.

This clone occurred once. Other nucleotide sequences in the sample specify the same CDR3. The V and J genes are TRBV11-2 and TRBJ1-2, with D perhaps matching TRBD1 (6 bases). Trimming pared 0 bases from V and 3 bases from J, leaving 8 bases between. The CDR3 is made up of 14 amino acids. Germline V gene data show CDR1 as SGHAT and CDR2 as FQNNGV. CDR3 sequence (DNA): TGTGCCAGCAGCTTAGACAGGGGCGACTATGGCTACACCTTC. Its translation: CASSLDRGDYGYTF.

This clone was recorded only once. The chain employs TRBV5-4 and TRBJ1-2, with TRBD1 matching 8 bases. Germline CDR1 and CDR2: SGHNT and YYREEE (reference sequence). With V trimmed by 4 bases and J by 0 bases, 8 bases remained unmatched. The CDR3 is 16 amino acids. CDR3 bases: TGTGCCAGCAGCCCCCCGGGACAGGAGGCTAACTATGGCTACACCTTC. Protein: CASSPPGQEANYGYTF. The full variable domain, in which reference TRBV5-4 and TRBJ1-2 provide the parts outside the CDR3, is ETGVTQSPTHLIKTRGQQVTLRCSSQSGHNTVSWYQQALGQGPQFIFQYYREEENGRGNFPPRFSGLQFPNYSSELNVNALELDDSALYLCASSPPGQEANYGYTFGSGTRLTVV.

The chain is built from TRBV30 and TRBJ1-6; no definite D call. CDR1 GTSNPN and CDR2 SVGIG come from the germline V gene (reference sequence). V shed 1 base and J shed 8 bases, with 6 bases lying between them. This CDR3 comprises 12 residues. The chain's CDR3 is CAWSGADSPLHF. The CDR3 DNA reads TGTGCCTGGAGTGGGGCAGATTCACCCCTCCACTTT.

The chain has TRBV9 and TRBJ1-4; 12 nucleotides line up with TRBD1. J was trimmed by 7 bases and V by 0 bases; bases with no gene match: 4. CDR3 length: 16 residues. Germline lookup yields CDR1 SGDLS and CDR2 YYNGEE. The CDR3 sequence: CASSVVGTGGSEKLFF. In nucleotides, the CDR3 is TGTGCCAGCAGCGTAGTTGGGACAGGGGGCAGTGAAAAACTGTTTTTT. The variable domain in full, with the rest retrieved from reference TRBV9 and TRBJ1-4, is DSGVTQTPKHLITATGQRVTLRCSPRSGDLSVYWYQQSLDQGLQFLIQYYNGEERAKGNILERFSAQQFPDLHSELNLSSLELGDSALYFCASSVVGTGGSEKLFFGSGTQLSVL.

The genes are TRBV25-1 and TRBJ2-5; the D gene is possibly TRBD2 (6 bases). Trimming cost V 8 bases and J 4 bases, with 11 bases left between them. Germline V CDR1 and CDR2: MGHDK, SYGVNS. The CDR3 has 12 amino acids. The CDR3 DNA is TGTGCCAGCGGTACCGGGGGAGAGACCCAGTACTTC. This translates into CASGTGGETQYF.

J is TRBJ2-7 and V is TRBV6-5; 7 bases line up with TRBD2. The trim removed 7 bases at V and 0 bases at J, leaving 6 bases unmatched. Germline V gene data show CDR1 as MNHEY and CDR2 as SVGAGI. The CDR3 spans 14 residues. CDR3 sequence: CASTASGGSYEQYF. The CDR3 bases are TGTGCCAGCACCGCCTCGGGGGGCTCCTACGAGCAGTACTTC.

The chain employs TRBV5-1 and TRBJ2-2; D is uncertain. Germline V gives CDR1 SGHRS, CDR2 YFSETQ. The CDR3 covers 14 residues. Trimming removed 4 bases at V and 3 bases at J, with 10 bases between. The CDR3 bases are TGCGCCAGCAGCCAACCATTCGACACCGGGGAGCTGTTTTTT. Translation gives CASSQPFDTGELFF.

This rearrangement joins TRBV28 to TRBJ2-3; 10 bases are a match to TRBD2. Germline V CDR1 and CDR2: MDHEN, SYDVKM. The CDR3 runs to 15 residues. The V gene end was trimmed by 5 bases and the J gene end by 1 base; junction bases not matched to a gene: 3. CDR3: CASSSGGEGTDTQYF. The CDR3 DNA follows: TGTGCCAGCAGTAGCGGGGGGGAGGGCACAGATACGCAGTATTTT.

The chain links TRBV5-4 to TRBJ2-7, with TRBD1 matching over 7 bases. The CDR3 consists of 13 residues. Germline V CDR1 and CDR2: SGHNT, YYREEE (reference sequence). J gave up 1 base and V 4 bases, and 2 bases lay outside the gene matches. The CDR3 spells CASSVGQSYEQYF. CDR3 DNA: TGTGCCAGCAGCGTGGGACAGTCCTACGAGCAGTACTTC.

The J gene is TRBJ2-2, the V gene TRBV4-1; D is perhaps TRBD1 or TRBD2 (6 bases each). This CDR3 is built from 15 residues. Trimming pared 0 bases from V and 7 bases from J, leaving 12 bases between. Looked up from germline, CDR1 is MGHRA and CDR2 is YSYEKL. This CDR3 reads CASSQDRGPFGELFF. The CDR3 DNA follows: TGCGCCAGCAGCCAAGACCGGGGGCCCTTCGGGGAGCTGTTTTTT.